These 18 T cell receptor beta chains came from one sample sequenced in a study of shared clonotypes between healthy human individuals. Profiled with immunoSEQ multiplex PCR; TCRdb holds only in-frame clones, not every one. The sample lists under 600,000 clones; 60% to 80% were seen once. The sample taken for sequencing was PBMCs. These receptors originate from a woman between 35 and 50 years old in good health. Some clones in this sample may be carry-over from other donors' samples.

V usage is TRBV5-4 and J usage is TRBJ1-3, with D maybe TRBD1 (5 bases). The CDR3 spans 15 residues. The ends were cut back, 4 bases at V and 4 bases at J, with 15 bases in the middle. Germline lookup yields CDR1 SGHNT and CDR2 YYREEE (reference sequence). The CDR3 region has the DNA TGTGCCAGCAGCCCCGACAGATCAGTGGGAAACACCATATATTTT. Protein: CASSPDRSVGNTIYF. Looking up the rest from reference TRBV5-4 and TRBJ1-3 gives the full variable domain: ETGVTQSPTHLIKTRGQQVTLRCSSQSGHNTVSWYQQALGQGPQFIFQYYREEENGRGNFPPRFSGLQFPNYSSELNVNALELDDSALYLCASSPDRSVGNTIYFGEGSWLTVV.

This clone turned up a few times. This chain links TRBV6-6 with TRBJ1-2, with D possibly matching TRBD1 (5 bases). The V and J ends lost 10 bases and 6 bases respectively, with 21 bases between them. The CDR3 sequence is 14 residues long. Germline V lookup: CDR1 MNHNY, CDR2 SVGAGI (reference sequence). The CDR3 DNA is TGTGCCAACTGGAGGTCTGGGGACCGGGATGGCTACACCTTC. Protein: CANWRSGDRDGYTF.

This clone has a count of ten or more. The chain is built from TRBV27 and TRBJ2-3; D call uncertain. The germline V and J ends were trimmed by 7 bases and 0 bases, with 11 bases remaining between them. The CDR3 extends over 14 amino acids. Germline values: CDR1 MNHEY, CDR2 SMNVEV (reference sequence). This chain's CDR3 is CASKYRGSTDTQYF. CDR3 DNA: TGTGCCAGCAAATACAGAGGCAGCACAGATACGCAGTATTTT.

The J gene is TRBJ2-3, the V gene TRBV7-2, with unresolved D. Trimming left V 1 base short and J 3 bases short, with 5 bases between. CDR3 length: 13 amino acids. The germline V gene has CDR1 SGHTA and CDR2 FQGNSA. CDR3: CASSLERTDTQYF. CDR3 bases: TGTGCCAGCAGCTTAGAGAGAACAGATACGCAGTATTTT.

This chain's CDR3 is CASSEGQGAKETQYF. The DNA of the CDR3 is TGTGCCAGCAGTGAAGGGCAGGGTGCGAAGGAGACCCAGTACTTC. The chain recombines TRBV6-1 with TRBJ2-5; D perhaps matches TRBD1 (5 bases). Germline V gives CDR1 MNHNS, CDR2 SASEGT. This CDR3 contains 15 residues. Trimming left V 1 base short and J 5 bases short, with 14 bases between.

The chain combines TRBV29-1 with TRBJ1-2; possible D gene TRBD1, 6 bases. CDR1 SQVTM and CDR2 ANQGSEA come from the germline V gene. V shed 3 bases and J shed 2 bases, with 10 bases lying between them. CDR3 length: 13 residues. The CDR3 loop is CSVEGGGNYGYTF. The CDR3 nucleotides are TGCAGCGTTGAGGGTGGGGGCAACTATGGCTACACCTTC.

The chain couples TRBV28 to TRBJ2-6, with 7 bases aligning to TRBD1. Trimming cost V 5 bases and J 2 bases; bases outside gene matches: 3. CDR1 and CDR2 (germline): MDHEN, SYDVKM. CDR3 size: 15 residues. The CDR3 DNA reads as TGTGCCAGCAGTCCGACAGGGCCTGGGGCCAACGTCCTGACTTTC. Amino acids: CASSPTGPGANVLTF.

The V and J genes are TRBV18 and TRBJ1-5; D remains ambiguous. The CDR3 covers 12 residues. V was pared by 5 bases and J by 5 bases, with 7 bases between. Germline V gene data show CDR1 as KGHSH and CDR2 as LQKENI. The CDR3 nucleotides read TGTGCCAGCTCAGACCCAGATCAGCCCCAGCATTTT. Residues: CASSDPDQPQHF.

The chain's CDR3 is CASSLAQGAGEQYF. CDR3 coding DNA: TGTGCCAGCAGCTTGGCCCAGGGGGCGGGGGAGCAGTACTTC. V usage is TRBV5-4 and J usage is TRBJ2-7, with 8 bases identical to TRBD1. The V gene end was trimmed by 0 bases and the J gene end by 7 bases; junction bases not matched to a gene: 6. Germline V CDR1 and CDR2: SGHNT, YYREEE (reference sequence). The CDR3 has 14 amino acids.

Written as DNA, the CDR3 is TGTGCCAGCAGTTCTAGCGGGAAGGTCACAGATACGCAGTATTTT. It translates to CASSSSGKVTDTQYF. The chain has TRBV6-4 and TRBJ2-3, with 9 bases identical to TRBD2. Germline CDR1 is MRHNA and CDR2 is SNTAGT. The CDR3 consists of 15 residues. V shed 5 bases, J shed 2 bases, and the junction held 5 bases outside the gene matches.

This chain links TRBV2 with TRBJ2-5, with D uncertain. The V gene lost 2 bases and the J gene lost 0 bases, with 7 bases spanning the gap. The V gene's germline CDR1 is SNHLY and CDR2 FYNNEI. The CDR3 has 14 amino acids. CDR3 amino acids: CASSEREYQETQYF. The CDR3 region has the DNA TGTGCCAGCAGTGAAAGAGAGTACCAAGAGACCCAGTACTTC.

This chain links TRBV13 with TRBJ2-7; TRBD2 aligns across 7 bases. CDR1 is PRHDT, CDR2 FYEKMQ, per germline (reference sequence). The V and J ends lost 4 bases and 2 bases, in that order; junction bases with no gene match: 2. This CDR3 is 13 amino acids long. The CDR3 region has the DNA TGTGCCAGCAGCTCAGGACTAGCCTACGAGCAGTACTTC. This translates into CASSSGLAYEQYF.

This clone was observed at least ten times. The chain links TRBV15 to TRBJ1-2; no clear D. This CDR3 is 12 amino acids long. V was pared by 3 bases and J by 5 bases, with 7 bases between. Germline loops: CDR1 LNHNV, CDR2 YYDKDF (reference sequence). CDR3 in amino acids: CATSRTPYGYTF. Here the CDR3 DNA reads TGTGCCACCAGCAGGACACCATATGGCTACACCTTC. Filled out from reference TRBV15 and TRBJ1-2, the complete variable domain reads DAMVIQNPRYQVTQFGKPVTLSCSQTLNHNVMYWYQQKSSQAPKLLFHYYDKDFNNEADTPDNFQSRRPNTSFCFLDIRSPGLGDTAMYLCATSRTPYGYTFGSGTRLTVV.

The gene calls are TRBV7-2 and TRBJ2-1; 8 nucleotides agree with TRBD1. Germline CDR1 is SGHTA and CDR2 is FQGNSA. V shed 4 bases and J 4 bases; nucleotides not matched to a gene: 6. The CDR3 totals 15 residues. The DNA for the CDR3 is TGTGCCAGCAGCTCGGACAGGGATCCTTACAATGAGCAGTTCTTC. It specifies CASSSDRDPYNEQFF.

This rearrangement joins TRBV28 to TRBJ1-2; D perhaps matches TRBD1 (6 bases). The V and J ends lost 1 base and 4 bases respectively, with 13 bases between them. There are 15 residues in the CDR3. Germline loops: CDR1 MDHEN, CDR2 SYDVKM. CDR3 nucleotides: TGTGCCAGCAGTTTATCCACGACAGGTAGCTATGGCTACACCTTC. Amino acid sequence: CASSLSTTGSYGYTF.

Details on this clone: It may be a read error: a sequence one base away is much more abundant. This chain connects TRBV7-9 to TRBJ1-5; D is uncertain. The ends were cut back, 5 bases at V and 3 bases at J, with 8 bases in the middle. Germline assignment: CDR1 SEHNR and CDR2 FQNEAQ (reference sequence). The CDR3 has 13 amino acids. DNA of the CDR3: TGTGCCAGCAGCCCGGACCTCAATCAGCCCCAGCATTTT. The encoded protein is CASSPDLNQPQHF. Supplemented by reference TRBV7-9 and TRBJ1-5, the full variable domain reads DTGVSQNPRHKITKRGQNVTFRCDPISEHNRLYWYRQTLGQGPEFLTYFQNEAQLEKSRLLSDRFSAERPKGSFSTLEIQRTEQGDSAMYLCASSPDLNQPQHFGDGTRLSIL.

The rearrangement links TRBV11-3 to TRBJ2-7, with D possibly being TRBD2 (5 bases). V was shortened by 5 bases and J by 6 bases, with 23 bases between the two germline ends. In germline, CDR1 is SGHNT, CDR2 YENEEA. This CDR3 has 16 residues. This chain's CDR3 is CASSASPGLVGGEQYF. The CDR3 DNA is TGTGCCAGCAGCGCCAGCCCCGGACTCGTTGGTGGCGAGCAGTACTTC.

CDR3 residues: CASSPTHGGGVGETQYF. The CDR3 nucleotides read TGTGCCAGCAGTCCCACTCACGGGGGAGGTGTAGGGGAGACCCAGTACTTC. J is TRBJ2-5 and V is TRBV27; possibly TRBD2 for D (6 bases). Germline CDR1 is MNHEY and CDR2 is SMNVEV (reference sequence). The CDR3 contains 17 residues. Trimming stripped 5 bases from V and 5 bases from J, with 24 bases between.